This TCR beta chain was sequenced in a study of early T cells in non-severe SARS-CoV-2 infection. Study as a whole: Unpaired chains resulted from sequencing bulk RNA of unsorted whole blood. Study-wide results and limits: VDJdb-based matching was biased toward anti-spike CD8 responses and missed private and CD4 specificities.

The TCR library protocol attached unique molecular identifiers to the individual cDNA molecules. TCRdb recomputed calls from the 5' RACE reads with MiXCR, one row per CDR3 protein. The table records about 22,000 distinct CDR3 sequences, 3% to 4% of them present only once. This clonotype was observed many times. The antigen is not known. After removal of 7 bases from V and 4 bases from J, the junction contained 5 bases not matched to a gene. The CDR3 runs 13 residues. In germline, CDR1 is SQVTM, CDR2 ANQGSEA. This TCR came from an adult who was a healthcare worker with PCR-confirmed SARS-CoV-2 infection or an uninfected control (not recorded which). The sequenced sample was whole blood. The rearrangement joins TRBV29-1 to TRBJ2-3; 10 positions match TRBD2. The CDR3 region is CSGAGTSADTQYF. CDR3 sequence (DNA): TGCAGCGGAGCCGGGACTAGCGCAGATACGCAGTATTTT.